This T cell receptor beta chain originates from a study of identical twins. Points from the study as a whole: Invariant MAIT and iNKT cells could partly confound zero-insertion analyses. Twins showed weaker excess sharing in their beta out-of-frame sequences.

This clonotype was picked up a small number of times. The antigen is not known. Everyone who gave samples was a healthy Caucasian. The ends were cut back, 1 base at V and 1 base at J, with 11 bases in the middle. This CDR3 comprises 15 residues. Germline CDR1 MDHEN, CDR2 SYDVKM. TCRdb fed the 5' RACE reads into MiXCR, producing one record per CDR3 protein. Of about 890,000 distinct CDR3 sequences in the sample, approximately 13% are singletons; the top ten hold around 1.6%. The data also belong to a second study, concerning yellow fever vaccine responses in identical twins. That study adds: Reportedly, the T cell response mounted by twins to vaccine seemed partly convergent, partly personalized.

Material for sequencing was PBMCs. The V call is TRBV28, the J call TRBJ2-7; D is ambiguous. The origin of this receptor is a woman aged 18 to 35 in good health. The CDR3 sequence is CASSLFGTISYEQYF. In nucleotides, the CDR3 is TGTGCCAGCAGTTTATTTGGAACTATTTCCTACGAGCAGTACTTC.